The TCR beta chain described here comes from a study of T cells in Graves' hyperthyroidism and ophthalmopathy. Germline CDR1 SGHNT, CDR2 YENEEA. The CDR3 extends over 14 amino acids. Trimming stripped 0 bases from V and 4 bases from J, with 8 bases between. This clonotype was found many times. Amplified regions were TCR beta CDR3 sequences from RNA transcripts. TCR CDR3 underwent first-round RT-PCR with the HTBI primer set. TCRdb used MiXCR to reprocess the multiplex PCR reads, holding one entry per CDR3 protein. Of about 480,000 distinct CDR3 sequences listed, 14% are singletons. The study based diagnoses on clinical symptoms, serum thyroxine and TRAb, thyroid ultrasound and orbital computed tomography.

Sequenced material: blood. The source of this sequence is a woman aged 18-29 years with Graves' hyperthyroidism. This chain connects TRBV11-3 to TRBJ2-3; D gene uncertain. The chain's CDR3 is CASSLDSVSDTQYF. CDR3 nucleotide sequence: TGTGCCAGCAGCTTAGATTCGGTTTCAGATACGCAGTATTTT.